This T cell receptor beta chain was found in a study of cytomegalovirus exposure and HLA in healthy donors. In germline, CDR1 is SGHTA, CDR2 FQGNSA. The ends were cut back, 1 base at V and 5 bases at J, with 11 bases in the middle. This CDR3 comprises 14 residues. This clone was seen only a few times. Its specificity is unknown. Findings and caveats of the study: Reports described diagnosis of cytomegalovirus status by the classifier as highly specific and sensitive. Highly shared variants forming one cluster were likely a sequencing artifact.

PCR amplification relied on 60 Vbeta primers (plus 13 Jbeta primers). TCRdb's table, derived via immunoSEQ multiplex PCR, lists solely in-frame clones and lacks some. The profile shows over 50,000 clones, about 80% of them singletons. The V call is TRBV7-2, the J call TRBJ2-5; weak D call: TRBD1 (5 bases). This TCR was recovered from a middle-aged man in good health and CMV-seronegative. Source material: PBMCs. CDR3 coding DNA: TGTGCCAGCAGCTTAGTAGGGGCGCCGGAGACCCAGTACTTC. Translating gives CASSLVGAPETQYF.